Here is one T cell receptor beta chain with its context. Its antigen target is currently unknown. No quality values exist for individual bases; no much larger clone is one base distant. The germline ends are 15 bases apart after V is trimmed by 0 bases and J by 3 bases. Per the germline V gene, LGHNA is the CDR1 and YSLEER is the CDR2. There are 17 amino acids in the CDR3, from cysteine to phenylalanine inclusive. Just CDR3 DNA is preserved here, 51 bases in frame from base 1. This sample was taken from a study of persistence of HIV-infected CD4 T cells (dated by TCRdb to about 2020). Regarding the research as a whole: The study isolated CMV- and HIV-1 Gag-responding CD4+ T cells from ART-treated individuals to examine antigen-driven clonal expansion of HIV-1-infected cells. Peripheral blood samples of up to roughly 200 mL were taken at multiple time points, with the exception of two participants who underwent leukapheresis at a single time point. The median time the participants had spent on suppressive ART was 7 to 9 years. TCRbeta sequencing assessed the clonality of all cells in each sorted population, while proviral sequencing assessed the clonality of infected cells. The TCR cluster analysis across participants included 8 participants for CMV and about 7 participants for Gag. Study-level results and caveats: Within the same sorted populations, how oligoclonal the TCRs were correlated with how oligoclonal the proviruses were. Enrichment of degenerate expanded CDR3beta sequences was found in antigen-responding cells, suggesting convergent selection of CD4+ responses to CMV and Gag. Significantly lower TCRbeta richness was observed in CMV- and Gag-responding cells than in anti-CD3/anti-CD28-responding cells, and higher oligoclonality was observed in CMV-responding cells than in CD3/CD28-stimulated and Gag-responding cells. The study involved few individuals and tested only a limited range of antigens. Bulk TCR analyses could not be restricted to the rare CMV-responding cells that actually carried HIV-1 proviruses.

Sample treatment or condition, as interpreted from the label and publication: suppressive antiretroviral therapy. Lysates of CMV-infected fibroblasts at about 10 ug/mL were used to stimulate the cells. Memory CD4+ T cells that did not respond, being CD40L-negative, CD69-negative and CD45RO-high, were sorted as memory populations depleted of antigen-responding cells. Participants were HIV-1-infected adults who started suppressive ART during chronic infection. For at least 4 years, participants had undetectable plasma HIV-1 RNA, below 50 copies/mL. To be included, a participant needed positive CMV serology and a CD4+ T cell count above 400 cells/uL. Before stimulation, PBMCs were isolated using density centrifugation and depleted of CD8+ T cells. For approximately 17 hours, the CD8-depleted PBMCs were stimulated with anti-CD28/CD49d costimulation, a CD40-blocking antibody, and enfuvirtide to prevent new infections. Cells were sorted on a Beckman Coulter MoFlo Legacy or XDP sorter, with propidium iodide excluding dead cells. Genomic DNA was extracted using the QIAamp DNA Mini Kit for samples with more than one million cells and using the Quick-DNA Microprep Kit for all other samples.

The immunoSEQ hsTCRB assay version 4 in survey mode was used to sequence TCRbeta repertoires from genomic DNA. For TCRbeta sequencing, genomic DNA was diluted to roughly 10 ng/uL, and up to 1 ug was used per sample. Regarding the original processing steps: TCRbeta data analysis was done in ImmunoSeq Analyzer 3.0, and diversity was calculated on productive nucleotide rearrangements. Lower-bound TCR diversity was estimated with the improved Chao index, and clonality with the Gini coefficient using the Immunarch R package. Different nucleotide rearrangements encoding the same CDR3beta amino acid sequence were counted as distinct clonotypes. Differential abundance analysis found TCRbeta sequences that were significantly enriched in antigen-responding cells compared with anti-CD3/anti-CD28-activated cells. TCRs were clustered by predicted peptide-MHC specificity with GLIPH2, both within individual participants and across merged participant data sets. TCRdb's version of the immuneACCESS table is confined to in-frame rearrangements and falls short of the full clone set. An unresolved V gene accounts for under half of the shortfall where checked; the remainder is of unknown origin. V, J and clone size derive from that table, while D and trimming were established from the DNA sequence. Within this sample are 40,000 to 50,000 clones, with more than 70% of them counted one time only. The ten largest clones represent under 3.5% of the sample.

The V and J segments used are TRBV4-3 and TRBJ2-1; tentative D gene TRBD2, with 5 bases matching. The TCR sequence derives from an adult man with HIV who was CMV-seropositive. Sequenced material: CD4+ T cells sorted from PBMCs after roughly 17-hour stimulation, taken from a patient who received antiretroviral therapy. The cell subset or site label, as the study defines it: CD40L-CD69- CD45RO-high memory CD4 T cells not responding to CMV lysate. The CDR3 in this case is CASSQDSRNGVYNEQFF. The DNA sequence follows: TGCGCCAGCAGCCAAGATAGCCGTAACGGGGTCTACAATGAGCAGTTCTTC.